Following are 2 T cell receptor beta chains from one sample sequenced in a study of beta chain features in type 1 diabetes. Their antigens are not known. Since all of the isolated RNA was reverse transcribed, expressed TCRB transcripts were what got sequenced. The repertoire was sequenced with immunoSEQ multiplex PCR; TCRdb's copy has only in-frame clones and lacks some. The profile shows roughly 150,000 clones, approximately 8% of them singletons. Findings and limits, study-wide: Moderate yet significant TCRB CDR3 shortening was seen in Type 1 diabetes patients in all four CD4+ subsets.

The sequencing sample was made of central memory CD4+ T cells from blood. These receptors originate from a man aged 18 to 29 with type 1 diabetes.

This clone was recorded a few times. The V and J genes are TRBV18 and TRBJ2-3, with 10 bases that match TRBD1. Germline trimming cut 6 bases from V and 2 bases from J; bases unmatched to any gene: 5. Germline V gene data show CDR1 as KGHSH and CDR2 as LQKENI. There are 15 residues in the CDR3. The CDR3 here is CASSRQGANTDTQYF. CDR3 sequence (DNA): TGTGCCAGCTCCCGACAGGGGGCTAACACAGATACGCAGTATTTT.

This clone has just a few counts. The chain is built from TRBV7-2 and TRBJ2-3; a weak D match, TRBD2 (6 bases). Germline assignment: CDR1 SGHTA and CDR2 FQGNSA. Trimming shortened V by 5 bases and J by 4 bases, and 28 bases separated the two germline ends. This CDR3 has 19 residues. CDR3 sequence: CASSRGITSSRFGADTQYF. The CDR3 DNA sequence: TGTGCCAGCAGCCGAGGCATCACTAGCTCCCGCTTCGGGGCAGATACGCAGTATTTT.